The 16 T cell receptor beta chains below come from one sample, sequenced in a study of T cell responses to AZD1222 COVID-19 vaccine. Produced via immunoSEQ multiplex PCR; TCRdb's table is partial and in-frame only. Of 160,000 or so clones detected, 85% to 90% appear once; the ten largest clones hold roughly 4.3%. The source was peripheral blood, collected 28 days after the second dose of the MenACWY control vaccine. The receptors derive from an adult who received the MenACWY meningococcal vaccine as a control.

The chain links TRBV30 to TRBJ1-1, with D hard to call. Germline values: CDR1 GTSNPN, CDR2 SVGIG (reference sequence). V was clipped by 5 bases and J by 1 base, with 11 bases between them. The CDR3 length is 13 residues. The CDR3 spells CAWAFTENTEAFF. The CDR3 nucleotides read TGTGCCTGGGCTTTCACAGAGAACACTGAAGCTTTCTTT.

J is TRBJ2-5 and V is TRBV10-1, with a possible D match to TRBD2 (6 bases). V was shortened by 4 bases and J by 5 bases, with 14 bases between the two germline ends. Germline V CDR1 and CDR2: WNHNN, SYGVQD (reference sequence). The CDR3 runs 14 residues. CDR3 bases: TGCGCCAGCAGTGGGAGGCCGGAGGGGGAGACCCAGTACTTC. Protein product: CASSGRPEGETQYF.

This chain joins TRBV7-8 and TRBJ1-5; no clear D. The V end lost 1 base, the J end lost 2 bases, and 6 bases lay between the germline ends. Germline V gene sequence: CDR1 SGHVS, CDR2 FQNEAQ. The CDR3 has 14 residues. CDR3 residues: CASSLVDGNQPQHF. CDR3 bases: TGTGCCAGCAGCTTAGTGGACGGCAATCAGCCCCAGCATTTT.

The sample holds one count of this clone. The CDR3 sequence: CASSQESLTGTGSGYTF. DNA for the CDR3: TGTGCCAGCAGCCAAGAATCCCTAACCGGGACAGGGTCCGGCTACACCTTC. J is TRBJ1-2 and V is TRBV3-1 (or the pseudogene TRBV3-2); 9 nucleotides line up with TRBD1. Trimming removed 0 bases from V and 8 bases from J; junction bases left unmatched: 13. Germline-derived CDR1 and CDR2 are LGHDT and YNNKEL (reference sequence). The CDR3 has 17 residues.

The chain joins TRBV10-3 to TRBJ2-2; the D gene is possibly TRBD1 (5 bases). The V gene's germline CDR1 is ENHRY and CDR2 SYGVKD. This CDR3 is 16 amino acids long. Trimming shortened V by 4 bases and J by 5 bases, and 17 bases separated the two germline ends. CDR3 sequence (DNA): TGTGCCATCAGTGTCTTTGGGGCCGTGGGGACCGGGGAGCTGTTTTTT. It encodes CAISVFGAVGTGELFF.

V is TRBV10-2 and J is TRBJ2-7; the D gene is possibly TRBD2 (7 bases). Per the germline V gene, CDR1 is WSHSY and CDR2 is SAAADI. This CDR3 region has 17 residues. Trimming stripped 3 bases from V and 2 bases from J, with 20 bases between. The CDR3 is CASSDPLQGGHTYEQYF. The DNA of the CDR3 is TGCGCCAGCAGTGACCCATTACAGGGAGGGCACACCTACGAGCAGTACTTC.

The chain carries TRBV19 and TRBJ1-5; D possibly corresponds to TRBD1 (6 bases). V lost 6 bases, J lost 7 bases, and 13 bases lay in between. Germline CDR1 LNHDA, CDR2 SQIVND (reference sequence). The CDR3 loop spans 13 amino acids. CDR3 sequence (DNA): TGTGCCAGTAGCCGACAGGTCGGGCAGCCCCAGCATTTT. Encoded protein: CASSRQVGQPQHF.

The chain has TRBV29-1 and TRBJ2-2; the D gene is possibly TRBD2 (6 bases). V was cut by 6 bases and J by 5 bases, with 16 bases left in between. The CDR3 is made up of 14 amino acids. The germline V gene has CDR1 SQVTM and CDR2 ANQGSEA. The chain's CDR3 is CSVGGLFGTGELFF. The CDR3 nucleotides read TGCAGCGTGGGGGGATTATTTGGGACCGGGGAGCTGTTTTTT.

This clone was seen only once. The V call is TRBV18, the J call TRBJ1-2; 9 bases fit TRBD1. The CDR3 length is 14 residues. Trimming removed 0 bases from V and 8 bases from J; junction bases left unmatched: 4. Germline lookup yields CDR1 KGHSH and CDR2 LQKENI. This chain's CDR3 is CASSPPGQGMGYTF. The CDR3 DNA sequence: TGTGCCAGCTCACCACCGGGACAGGGAATGGGCTACACCTTC.

The gene calls are TRBV9 and TRBJ1-1; TRBD1 is a possible D gene (5 bases). Germline CDR1 is SGDLS and CDR2 is YYNGEE. This CDR3 region has 16 residues. Trimming removed 3 bases from V and 1 base from J, with 16 bases in between. The CDR3, as DNA: TGTGCCAGCAGCGCACGAGCCTCGGGGGGGAACACTGAAGCTTTCTTT. It is translated as CASSARASGGNTEAFF.

J is TRBJ2-7 and V is TRBV6-2 or TRBV6-3; 10 bases line up with TRBD2. The CDR3 extends over 15 amino acids. Germline CDR1 and CDR2: MNHEY and SVGEGT. The V and J ends lost 6 bases and 4 bases, in that order; junction bases with no gene match: 9. The CDR3 DNA sequence: TGTGCCAGCAGCTTCCGGACTAGCGGTATTTACGAGCAGTACTTC. Its protein product is CASSFRTSGIYEQYF.

The rearrangement uses TRBV6-2 or TRBV6-3 and TRBJ2-2; no reliable D call. CDR1 is MNHEY, CDR2 SVGEGT, per germline. V was pared by 5 bases and J by 4 bases, with 8 bases between. The CDR3 runs 13 residues. CDR3 sequence reads: CASSDRVTGELFF. The CDR3 nucleotides are TGTGCCAGCAGTGATAGAGTCACCGGGGAGCTGTTTTTT.

The table lists this clone with a few counts. The chain couples TRBV12-1 to TRBJ2-7; the tabulated D call, TRBD2, remains unverified against the DNA. TRBV12-1 is deemed a pseudogene. CDR3 size: 15 residues. CDR3: CASSVLAGGCNEQYF. CDR3 DNA: TGTGCCAGCAGCGTTCTAGCGGGAGGATGCAACGAGCAGTACTTC.

This clone has just a few counts. The chain links TRBV19 to TRBJ1-4, with D maybe TRBD1 (5 bases). The CDR3 length is 13 residues. V shed 11 bases and J shed 8 bases, with 18 bases lying between them. The germline CDR1 and CDR2 sequences are LNHDA and SQIVND (reference sequence). CDR3 nucleotides: TGTGCCTCCTCGTGGGACGAGGCGGAAAAACTGTTTTTT. This gives the protein CASSWDEAEKLFF. Full variable domain (outside the CDR3, taken from reference TRBV19 and TRBJ1-4): DGGITQSPKYLFRKEGQNVTLSCEQNLNHDAMYWYRQDPGQGLRLIYYSQIVNDFQKGDIAEGYSVSREKKESFPLTVTSAQKNPTAFYLCASSWDEAEKLFFGSGTQLSVL.

The genes are TRBV18 and TRBJ1-1; D not resolved. The CDR3 runs to 16 residues. Trimming shortened V by 1 base and J by 1 base, and 13 bases separated the two germline ends. The germline V gene has CDR1 KGHSH and CDR2 LQKENI. The CDR3 region is CASSPLSHPGNTEAFF. The CDR3 DNA reads as TGTGCCAGCTCACCACTTTCTCACCCAGGGAACACTGAAGCTTTCTTT.

This chain joins TRBV15 and TRBJ2-2, with 11 bases lining up with TRBD2. V shed 1 base and J 3 bases; nucleotides not matched to a gene: 1. CDR1 LNHNV and CDR2 YYDKDF come from the germline V gene (reference sequence). The CDR3 sequence is 16 residues long. As DNA, the CDR3 is TGTGCCACCAGCAGAGGACTAGCGGGACACACCGGGGAGCTGTTTTTT. Protein: CATSRGLAGHTGELFF.